This T cell receptor (beta chain) was obtained from a study of control samples from healthy donors and cancer patients. V lost 1 base to trimming and J lost 7 bases, with 11 bases between them. The V gene's germline CDR1 is LGHNA and CDR2 YNFKEQ. This CDR3 has 15 amino acids. Some clones are missing from TCRdb's copy, which holds only in-frame ones; the method was immunoSEQ multiplex PCR. The table records fewer than 200,000 clones, approximately 92% of them present only once. The genes are TRBV4-2 and TRBJ1-6, with D perhaps matching TRBD1 (5 bases). Input material: blood. This clonotype was obtained from a man between 18 and 35 years old in good health. CDR3 amino acids: CASSQGREGNSPLHF. CDR3 sequence (DNA): TGTGCCAGCAGCCAAGGGCGGGAGGGGAATTCACCCCTCCACTTT.